The 26 T cell receptor beta chains in this list originate from one sample, sequenced in a study of control samples from healthy donors and cancer patients. This table comes from immunoSEQ multiplex PCR, and its TCRdb copy is limited to in-frame clones, with some not included. Here the sample spans around 140,000 clones, roughly 92% being singletons. Material for sequencing was blood. The source of these receptors is a man aged 18 to 30 in good health.

The chain has TRBV5-1 and TRBJ1-2; D not certain. The CDR3 runs to 12 residues. Looked up from germline, CDR1 is SGHRS and CDR2 is YFSETQ. Between the trimmed V and J ends, which lost 4 bases and 6 bases, there was a span of 10 bases. CDR3 coding DNA: TGCGCCAGCAGCCTCGAACGGAATGGCTACACCTTC. This gives the protein CASSLERNGYTF.

This chain links TRBV19 with TRBJ1-1; 11 bases agree with TRBD1. CDR3 length: 15 amino acids. With 7 bases clipped from V and 2 bases from J, the junction kept 6 bases outside the gene matches. The germline V gene has CDR1 LNHDA and CDR2 SQIVND (reference sequence). CDR3 DNA: TGTGCCAGTACCAGGACAGGGGGCTCTAACACTGAAGCTTTCTTT. It yields the protein CASTRTGGSNTEAFF.

The V and J genes are TRBV6-5 and TRBJ1-2; weak D call: TRBD1 (6 bases). The ends were cut back, 0 bases at V and 4 bases at J, with 12 bases in the middle. This CDR3 contains 15 residues. CDR1 and CDR2 from the germline V gene are MNHEY and SVGAGI. The CDR3 coding sequence is TGTGCCAGCAGTTACTCGAGAACAGGGTCCTATGGCTACACCTTC. Translating it yields CASSYSRTGSYGYTF.

The chain employs TRBV18 and TRBJ1-2; D remains ambiguous. The CDR3 consists of 12 residues. V lost 6 bases to trimming and J lost 4 bases, with 9 bases between them. The germline gives CDR1 KGHSH, CDR2 LQKENI. The CDR3 here is CASSQRPYGYTF. In DNA form, the CDR3 reads TGTGCCAGCTCCCAGAGGCCCTATGGCTACACCTTC.

V gene TRBV6-1 combines with J gene TRBJ2-6; D unresolved. Germline-derived CDR1 and CDR2 are MNHNS and SASEGT. This CDR3 has 19 amino acids. The V and J ends lost 0 bases and 0 bases respectively, with 15 bases between them. The CDR3 DNA reads as TGTGCCAGCAGTGAAGCCCCCGTCGGTTACCGCTCTGGGGCCAACGTCCTGACTTTC. Protein: CASSEAPVGYRSGANVLTF.

This chain connects TRBV24-1 to TRBJ1-6, with D tentatively TRBD1 (5 bases). CDR1 and CDR2 from the germline V gene are KGHDR and SFDVKD. V was cut by 3 bases and J by 9 bases, with 17 bases left in between. The CDR3 has 16 amino acids. Written as DNA, the CDR3 is TGTGCCACCAGTGATCCTACGGGGGGGTTAGGTTCACCCCTCCACTTT. This sequence encodes CATSDPTGGLGSPLHF.

V usage is TRBV15 and J usage is TRBJ2-3, with 10 bases that match TRBD2. There are 18 residues in the CDR3. Trimming removed 6 bases from V and 0 bases from J; junction bases left unmatched: 12. From germline, CDR1 is LNHNV and CDR2 YYDKDF (reference sequence). CDR3 sequence reads: CATRAHLAGAPSTDTQYF. CDR3 DNA sequence: TGTGCCACCAGAGCTCACCTAGCGGGGGCCCCGAGCACAGATACGCAGTATTTT.

In the case of this clone: The junction shows a germline mismatch at one end, possibly a read error. The chain combines TRBV6-6 with TRBJ1-2; the match to TRBD1 covers 7 bases. Germline CDR1 reads MNHNY; CDR2 reads SVGAGI (reference sequence). This CDR3 is 15 amino acids long. The CDR3 loop reads CANSYRGQAHYGYTF. The CDR3, as DNA: TGTGCCAACAGTTACCGAGGACAGGCTCACTATGGCTACACCTTC.

V usage is TRBV6-1 and J usage is TRBJ2-2; D is unresolved. The CDR3 contains 15 residues. CDR1 is MNHNS, CDR2 SASEGT, per germline. V dropped 0 bases and J dropped 4 bases, with 9 bases sitting between them. CDR3 DNA: TGTGCCAGCAGTGAAGCTCCGTTTTCCACCGGGGAGCTGTTTTTT. Its protein product is CASSEAPFSTGELFF.

This chain connects TRBV5-5 to TRBJ2-7, with 7 bases fitting TRBD2. V lost 1 base and J lost 2; bases outside the gene matches: 6. This CDR3 contains 15 residues. Germline loops: CDR1 SGHKS, CDR2 YYEKEE (reference sequence). CDR3 region: CASSLPGTNTYEQYF. The CDR3 bases are TGTGCCAGCAGCTTGCCGGGGACTAATACCTACGAGCAGTACTTC.

This clone showed up just once. This chain connects TRBV2 to TRBJ2-7; D is undetermined. V was clipped by 3 bases and J by 1 base, with 10 bases between them. The V gene's germline CDR1 is SNHLY and CDR2 FYNNEI. This CDR3 contains 14 residues. The DNA for the CDR3 is TGTGCCAGCAGTGACATTCTTAGGTCCTACGAGCAGTACTTC. Protein sequence: CASSDILRSYEQYF.

The rearrangement uses TRBV3-1 (or the pseudogene TRBV3-2) and TRBJ1-3; 7 bases map to TRBD1. J was trimmed by 0 bases and V by 4 bases; bases with no gene match: 6. The CDR3 loop spans 16 amino acids. Germline V gene sequence: CDR1 LGHDT, CDR2 YNNKEL (reference sequence). The CDR3 bases are TGTGCCAGCAGCCGATCGGGACAGAGCTCTGGAAACACCATATATTTT. Protein: CASSRSGQSSGNTIYF.

The CDR3 region is CASSRKNEQFF. The CDR3 DNA sequence: TGTGCCAGCAGTCGCAAAAATGAGCAGTTCTTC. The rearrangement links TRBV12-3 or TRBV12-4 to TRBJ2-1; no definite D call. This CDR3 spans 11 amino acids. The germline V and J ends were trimmed by 5 bases and 7 bases, with 6 bases remaining between them.

The chain links TRBV10-3 to TRBJ1-2; a weak D match, TRBD1 (5 bases). Germline V gene data show CDR1 as ENHRY and CDR2 as SYGVKD. CDR3 size: 12 residues. V was shortened by 7 bases and J by 11 bases, with 17 bases between the two germline ends. DNA of the CDR3: TGTGCCATCAAGGGGCAGGGAGATAGTTACACCTTC. This encodes CAIKGQGDSYTF.

The V and J genes are TRBV2 and TRBJ2-5; 9 positions agree with TRBD2. Germline-derived CDR1 and CDR2 are SNHLY and FYNNEI. This CDR3 is 15 amino acids long. Losses at the gene ends were 8 bases for V and 2 bases for J; bases not matched to a gene: 9. The CDR3 loop is CASRAQAGGQETQYF. CDR3 DNA sequence: TGTGCCAGCCGGGCCCAAGCGGGGGGTCAAGAGACCCAGTACTTC.

The J gene is TRBJ1-2, the V gene TRBV14; D may be TRBD1 (5 bases). CDR3 length: 19 residues. Germline V lookup: CDR1 SGHDN, CDR2 FVKESK. Deletions cut 2 bases from V and 8 bases from J, with 30 bases between. CDR3 loop: CASSQTFLGQGRSGGGYTF. The CDR3 DNA follows: TGTGCCAGCAGCCAAACATTCCTAGGACAAGGACGTTCCGGGGGAGGCTACACCTTC.

V gene TRBV3-1 (or the pseudogene TRBV3-2) combines with J gene TRBJ2-7; no firm D call. Germline lookup yields CDR1 LGHDT and CDR2 YNNKEL (reference sequence). V lost 3 bases and J lost 3, with 9 bases in between. This CDR3 is built from 13 residues. The CDR3 reads CASSQGLFYEQYF. In nucleotides, the CDR3 is TGTGCCAGCAGCCAGGGCCTCTTCTACGAGCAGTACTTC.

J is TRBJ2-1 and V is TRBV14; 7 nucleotides agree with TRBD2. The CDR3 consists of 16 residues. The germline V gene encodes CDR1 SGHDN and CDR2 FVKESK. V gave up 0 bases and J gave up 7 bases; unmatched junction bases: 9. The CDR3 DNA sequence: TGTGCCAGCAGCCAAGATAGGGCGGGGGTTCTAAATGAGCAGTTCTTC. It yields the protein CASSQDRAGVLNEQFF.

The chain employs TRBV7-6 and TRBJ1-1; TRBD1 is a possible D gene (6 bases). The length of the CDR3 is 16 residues. V lost 5 bases to trimming and J lost 2 bases, with 18 bases between them. The germline gives CDR1 SGHVS, CDR2 FNYEAQ. The CDR3 nucleotides read TGTGCCAGCAGCCGAACGAAGGGGGTAGTAAACACTGAAGCTTTCTTT. This codes for CASSRTKGVVNTEAFF.

The rearrangement joins TRBV19 to TRBJ1-2, with 7 nucleotides matching TRBD1. The CDR3 has 15 amino acids. In germline, CDR1 is LNHDA, CDR2 SQIVND (reference sequence). Germline trimming cut 7 bases from V and 4 bases from J; bases unmatched to any gene: 12. The CDR3: CASIGRQGRTYGYTF. CDR3 nucleotides: TGTGCCAGTATTGGGCGACAGGGTAGGACCTATGGCTACACCTTC.

This rearrangement joins TRBV9 to TRBJ2-2; 7 bases align to TRBD1. Germline loops: CDR1 SGDLS, CDR2 YYNGEE. The CDR3 spans 16 residues. The junction had 12 bases not matched to a gene; V was cut back by 4 bases and J by 6 bases. In DNA form, the CDR3 reads TGTGCCAGCAGCCGAGACCCCGGGACAGTGGCCGGGGAGCTGTTTTTT. It translates to CASSRDPGTVAGELFF.

The CDR3 region is CAWSGTVTGELFF. CDR3 in DNA: TGTGCCTGGAGTGGGACGGTGACCGGGGAGCTGTTTTTT. The chain carries TRBV30 and TRBJ2-2; D is undetermined. Trimming cost V 1 base and J 5 bases, with 8 bases left between them. The V gene's germline CDR1 is GTSNPN and CDR2 SVGIG (reference sequence). The CDR3 runs 13 residues.

This chain connects TRBV7-9 to TRBJ1-2; tentative D call: TRBD1 (5 bases). The CDR3 is made up of 18 amino acids. The V end was cut by 1 base, the J end by 1 base, with 19 bases between. The germline gives CDR1 SEHNR, CDR2 FQNEAQ (reference sequence). The CDR3 spells CASSLGGLPTSLNYGYTF. The DNA of the CDR3 is TGTGCCAGCAGCTTAGGGGGCCTCCCAACCAGCCTTAACTATGGCTACACCTTC.

The V call is TRBV9, the J call TRBJ2-6; D not certain. The germline V gene has CDR1 SGDLS and CDR2 YYNGEE. V was shortened by 3 bases and J by 3 bases, with 1 base between the two germline ends. The CDR3 contains 12 residues. The CDR3 region has the DNA TGTGCCAGCAGCGATGGGGCCAACGTCCTGACTTTC. This sequence encodes CASSDGANVLTF.

The gene calls are TRBV4-1 and TRBJ1-3; D not certain. CDR3 length: 16 amino acids. V lost 1 base to trimming and J lost 2 bases, with 12 bases between them. Germline CDR1 reads MGHRA; CDR2 reads YSYEKL. CDR3 region: CASSQAGPMTGNTIYF. Here the CDR3 DNA reads TGCGCCAGCAGCCAAGCTGGACCGATGACTGGAAACACCATATATTTT.

This chain connects TRBV11-2 to TRBJ2-1, with a possible D match to TRBD1 (6 bases). Trimming pared 2 bases from V and 0 bases from J, leaving 11 bases between. The CDR3 length is 16 residues. Germline V gene lookup returns CDR1 SGHAT and CDR2 FQNNGV. In DNA, the CDR3 is TGTGCCAGCAGCTTAAGACAGGCAAGCTCCTACAATGAGCAGTTCTTC. This sequence encodes CASSLRQASSYNEQFF.